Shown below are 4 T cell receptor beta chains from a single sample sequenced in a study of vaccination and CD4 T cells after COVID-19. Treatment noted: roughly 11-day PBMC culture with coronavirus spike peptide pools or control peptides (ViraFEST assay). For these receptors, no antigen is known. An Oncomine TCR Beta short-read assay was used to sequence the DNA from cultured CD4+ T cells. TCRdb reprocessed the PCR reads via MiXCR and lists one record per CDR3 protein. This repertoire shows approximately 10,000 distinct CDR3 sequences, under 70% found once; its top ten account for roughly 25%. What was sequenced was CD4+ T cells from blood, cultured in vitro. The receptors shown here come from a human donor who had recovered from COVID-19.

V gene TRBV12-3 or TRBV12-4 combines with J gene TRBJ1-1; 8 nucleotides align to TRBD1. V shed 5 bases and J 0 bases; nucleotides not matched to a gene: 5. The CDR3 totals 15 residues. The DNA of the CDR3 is TGTGCCAGCAGTCCCGGGGACAGGTTGAACACTGAAGCTTTCTTT. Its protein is CASSPGDRLNTEAFF.

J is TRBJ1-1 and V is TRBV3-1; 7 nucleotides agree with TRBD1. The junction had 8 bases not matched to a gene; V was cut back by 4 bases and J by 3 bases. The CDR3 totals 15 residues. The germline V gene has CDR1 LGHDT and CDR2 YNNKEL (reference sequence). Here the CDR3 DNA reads TGTGCCAGCAGCCCGACAGGGAGGGGGGACACTGAAGCTTTCTTT. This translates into CASSPTGRGDTEAFF.

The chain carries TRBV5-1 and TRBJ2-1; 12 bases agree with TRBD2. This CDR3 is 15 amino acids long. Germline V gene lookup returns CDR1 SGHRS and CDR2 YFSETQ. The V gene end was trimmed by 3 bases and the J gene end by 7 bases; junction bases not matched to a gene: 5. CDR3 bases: TGCGCCAGCAGCTACCTAGCGGGAGGGGCGAATGAGCAGTTCTTC. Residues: CASSYLAGGANEQFF.

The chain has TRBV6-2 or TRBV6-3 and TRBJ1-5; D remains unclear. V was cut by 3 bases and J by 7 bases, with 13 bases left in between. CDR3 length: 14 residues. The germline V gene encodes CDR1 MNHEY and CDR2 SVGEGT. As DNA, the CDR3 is TGTGCCAGCAGTTATGAGGGTAGGAGGCAGCCCCAGCATTTT. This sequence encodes CASSYEGRRQPQHF.